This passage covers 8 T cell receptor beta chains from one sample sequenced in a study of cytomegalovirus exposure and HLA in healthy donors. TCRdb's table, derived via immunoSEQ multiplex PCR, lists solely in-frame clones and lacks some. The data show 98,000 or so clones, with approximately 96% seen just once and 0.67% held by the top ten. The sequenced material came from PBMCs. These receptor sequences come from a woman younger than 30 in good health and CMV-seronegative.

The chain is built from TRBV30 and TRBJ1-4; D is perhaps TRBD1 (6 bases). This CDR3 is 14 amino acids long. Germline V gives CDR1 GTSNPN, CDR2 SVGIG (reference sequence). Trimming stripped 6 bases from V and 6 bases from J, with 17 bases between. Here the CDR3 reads CACNSRGGDEKLFF. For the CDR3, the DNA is TGTGCCTGTAACTCCAGGGGAGGGGATGAAAAACTGTTTTTT.

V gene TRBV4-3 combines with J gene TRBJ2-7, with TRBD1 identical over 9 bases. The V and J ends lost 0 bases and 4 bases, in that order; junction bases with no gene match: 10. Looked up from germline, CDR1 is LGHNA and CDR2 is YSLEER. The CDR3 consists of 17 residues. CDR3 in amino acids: CASSQETPGQGRYEQYF. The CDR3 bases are TGCGCCAGCAGCCAAGAAACCCCGGGACAGGGACGTTACGAGCAGTACTTC.

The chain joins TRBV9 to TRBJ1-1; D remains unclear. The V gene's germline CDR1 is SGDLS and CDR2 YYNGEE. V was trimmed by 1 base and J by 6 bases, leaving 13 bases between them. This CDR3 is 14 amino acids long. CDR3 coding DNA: TGTGCCAGCAGCGTACAAGGTGGCGGGTCTGAAGCTTTCTTT. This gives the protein CASSVQGGGSEAFF. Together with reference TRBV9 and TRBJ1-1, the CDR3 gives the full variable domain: DSGVTQTPKHLITATGQRVTLRCSPRSGDLSVYWYQQSLDQGLQFLIQYYNGEERAKGNILERFSAQQFPDLHSELNLSSLELGDSALYFCASSVQGGGSEAFFGQGTRLTVV.

CDR3 protein: CASSKTSGGYNEQFF. Here the CDR3 DNA reads TGTGCCAGCAGCAAGACTAGCGGGGGCTACAATGAGCAGTTCTTC. The chain links TRBV6-5 to TRBJ2-1; 12 nucleotides align to TRBD2. CDR3 length: 15 amino acids. Germline V gene lookup returns CDR1 MNHEY and CDR2 SVGAGI. The junction had 3 bases not matched to a gene; V was cut back by 6 bases and J by 3 bases.

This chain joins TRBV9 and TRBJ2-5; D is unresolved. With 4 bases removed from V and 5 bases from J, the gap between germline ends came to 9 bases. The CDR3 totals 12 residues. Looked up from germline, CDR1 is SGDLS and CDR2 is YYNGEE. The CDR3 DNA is TGTGCCAGCAGCCCTGGCCTCGAGACCCAGTACTTC. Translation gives CASSPGLETQYF.

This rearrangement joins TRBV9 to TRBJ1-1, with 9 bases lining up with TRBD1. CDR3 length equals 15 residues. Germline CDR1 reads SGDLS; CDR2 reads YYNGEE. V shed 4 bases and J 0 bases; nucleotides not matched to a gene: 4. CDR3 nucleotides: TGTGCCAGCAGCCCCGGGGACAGGGTGAACACTGAAGCTTTCTTT. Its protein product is CASSPGDRVNTEAFF.

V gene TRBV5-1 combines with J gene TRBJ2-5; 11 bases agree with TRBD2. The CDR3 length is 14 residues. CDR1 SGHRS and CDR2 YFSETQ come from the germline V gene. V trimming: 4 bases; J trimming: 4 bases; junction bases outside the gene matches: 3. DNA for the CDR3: TGCGCCAGCAGCCAAGGGACTAGCGGAGAGACCCAGTACTTC. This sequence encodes CASSQGTSGETQYF.

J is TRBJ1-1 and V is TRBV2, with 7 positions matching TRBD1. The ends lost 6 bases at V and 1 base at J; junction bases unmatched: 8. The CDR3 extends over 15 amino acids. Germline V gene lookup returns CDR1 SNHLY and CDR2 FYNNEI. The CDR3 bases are TGTGCCAGCAGGGCTACAGGGGATTGGAACACTGAAGCTTTCTTT. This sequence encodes CASRATGDWNTEAFF. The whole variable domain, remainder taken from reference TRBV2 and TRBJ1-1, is EPEVTQTPSHQVTQMGQEVILRCVPISNHLYFYWYRQILGQKVEFLVSFYNNEISEKSEIFDDQFSVERPDGSNFTLKIRSTKLEDSAMYFCASRATGDWNTEAFFGQGTRLTVV.